This T cell receptor beta chain was observed in a study of blood T cell repertoires in COVID-19. Assay: immunoSEQ multiplex PCR; the TCRdb copy retains only in-frame clones and omits some. The sample includes more than 250,000 clones, 70% to 90% of them seen just once. The CDR3 extends over 13 amino acids. V shed 6 bases, J shed 7 bases, and the junction held 8 bases outside the gene matches. From germline, CDR1 is MNHEY and CDR2 SVGAGI. This receptor was taken from a woman under 40 who had recovered from COVID-19. The sample comprised PBMCs or T cells enriched from blood (not recorded which). The chain has TRBV6-5 and TRBJ1-2, with 7 bases fitting TRBD1. CDR3 protein: CASSPTTGVGYTF. In DNA form, the CDR3 reads TGTGCCAGCAGCCCCACAACAGGGGTTGGCTACACCTTC.